Below, 3 T cell receptor beta chains from the same sample are listed, as sequenced in a study of OX40 agonist ivuxolimab in advanced cancers. This table comes from immunoSEQ multiplex PCR, and its TCRdb copy is limited to in-frame clones, with some not included. The sample includes some 45,000 clones, around 89% of them seen just once. Material: CD4+ or CD8+ T cells sorted from blood, obtained in a trial of the OX40 agonist ivuxolimab. Source of these receptors: an adult with an advanced solid tumor such as melanoma, head and neck, liver or kidney cancer.

This clone was seen only a few times. V is TRBV6-6 and J is TRBJ1-6, with 7 bases that match TRBD1. V lost 0 bases and J lost 14; bases outside the gene matches: 7. CDR3 length: 14 residues. Germline CDR1 and CDR2: MNHNY and SVGAGI (reference sequence). The CDR3, as DNA: TGTGCCAGCAGTTACTCCGGACAGGAACATTCCCTCCACTTT. It yields the protein CASSYSGQEHSLHF.

V gene TRBV4-1 combines with J gene TRBJ1-5; D is possibly TRBD1 (6 bases). Looked up from germline, CDR1 is MGHRA and CDR2 is YSYEKL. V was clipped by 1 base and J by 6 bases, with 13 bases between them. This CDR3 is 15 amino acids long. CDR3 residues: CASSQGTGRIQPQHF. The DNA of the CDR3 is TGCGCCAGCAGCCAAGGAACAGGGAGGATTCAGCCCCAGCATTTT.

Written as DNA, the CDR3 is TGTGCCTGGAGTGTACGTGTTGGCGGGGGGCACCAAGAGACCCAGTACTTC. This translates into CAWSVRVGGGHQETQYF. The gene calls are TRBV30 and TRBJ2-5, with 8 bases aligning to TRBD2. Germline V lookup: CDR1 GTSNPN, CDR2 SVGIG (reference sequence). The J segment lost 0 bases and the V segment lost 0 bases, leaving 9 bases of the junction unmatched. This CDR3 has 17 residues.